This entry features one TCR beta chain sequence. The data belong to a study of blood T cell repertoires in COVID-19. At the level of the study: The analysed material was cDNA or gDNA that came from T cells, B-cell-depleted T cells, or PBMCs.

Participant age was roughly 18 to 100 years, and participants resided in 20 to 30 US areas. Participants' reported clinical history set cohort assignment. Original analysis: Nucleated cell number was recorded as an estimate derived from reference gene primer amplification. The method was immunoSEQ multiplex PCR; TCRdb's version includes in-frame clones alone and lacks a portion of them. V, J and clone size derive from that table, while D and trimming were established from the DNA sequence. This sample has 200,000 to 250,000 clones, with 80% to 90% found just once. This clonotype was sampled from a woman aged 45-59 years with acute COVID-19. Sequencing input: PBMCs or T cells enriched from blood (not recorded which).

In nucleotides, the CDR3 is TGTGCCAGCAGCTATGGTCCGGCGGGCCCTCGACCAGATACGCAGTATTTT. Its protein product is CASSYGPAGPRPDTQYF. This rearrangement joins TRBV7-6 to TRBJ2-3, with TRBD2 as a possible D gene (5 bases). Germline CDR1 SGHVS, CDR2 FNYEAQ. The CDR3 is 17 amino acids. V lost 4 bases to trimming and J lost 4 bases, with 21 bases between them.